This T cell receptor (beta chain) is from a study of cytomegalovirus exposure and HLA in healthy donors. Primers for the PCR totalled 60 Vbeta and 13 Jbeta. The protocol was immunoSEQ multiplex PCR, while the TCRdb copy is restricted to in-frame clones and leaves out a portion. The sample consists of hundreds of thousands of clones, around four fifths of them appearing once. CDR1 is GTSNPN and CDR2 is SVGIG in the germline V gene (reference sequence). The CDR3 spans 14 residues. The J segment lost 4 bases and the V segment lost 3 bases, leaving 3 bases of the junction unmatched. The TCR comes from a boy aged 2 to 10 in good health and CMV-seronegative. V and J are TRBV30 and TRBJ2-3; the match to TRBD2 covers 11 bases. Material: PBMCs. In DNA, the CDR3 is TGTGCCTGGAGACTAGCGGGAGCTTCAGATACGCAGTATTTT. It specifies CAWRLAGASDTQYF.